The 10 T cell receptor beta chains presented below share a single source sample, sequenced in a study of early T cells in non-severe SARS-CoV-2 infection. TCRdb re-called the 5' RACE reads with MiXCR, one entry per CDR3 protein. The sample includes approximately 80,000 distinct CDR3 sequences, about 11% of them seen just once. Here the sequenced sample was whole blood, taken at baseline. All receptors derive from an adult who was a healthcare worker with PCR-confirmed SARS-CoV-2 infection or an uninfected control (not recorded which).

This clonotype was picked up many times. The chain uses TRBV14 and TRBJ1-1; D is unresolved. Germline V gives CDR1 SGHDN, CDR2 FVKESK. Trimming took 0 bases from V and 0 from J, leaving 2 bases between them. CDR3 length equals 13 residues. CDR3 coding DNA: TGTGCCAGCAGCCAAGAGCTGAACACTGAAGCTTTCTTT. Its translation: CASSQELNTEAFF.

Ten or more counts support this clonotype. V and J are TRBV12-3 or TRBV12-4 and TRBJ2-3; D is unclear. This CDR3 has 12 amino acids. The ends were cut back, 6 bases at V and 4 bases at J, with 8 bases in the middle. The CDR3 protein is CASRLLADTQYF. Written as DNA, the CDR3 is TGTGCCAGCAGGCTACTGGCAGATACGCAGTATTTT.

Only a few counts were recorded for this clonotype. The genes are TRBV2 and TRBJ2-6; no reliable D call. This CDR3 is built from 15 residues. CDR1 is SNHLY, CDR2 FYNNEI, per germline. V lost 3 bases, J lost 0 bases, and 6 bases lay in between. CDR3 nucleotide sequence: TGTGCCAGCAGTGATTTGTTCTCTGGGGCCAACGTCCTGACTTTC. It is translated as CASSDLFSGANVLTF.

V gene TRBV4-2 combines with J gene TRBJ2-7, with unresolved D. Germline-derived CDR1 and CDR2 are LGHNA and YNFKEQ. The CDR3 consists of 15 residues. V lost 4 bases and J lost 0, with 13 bases in between. CDR3 sequence (DNA): TGTGCCAGCAGCCCTGTCCTCCTACTCTCCTACGAGCAGTACTTC. It translates to CASSPVLLLSYEQYF.

The chain has TRBV6-6 and TRBJ1-5, with 8 bases aligning to TRBD1. Looked up from germline, CDR1 is MNHNY and CDR2 is SVGAGI (reference sequence). The CDR3 length is 14 residues. With 2 bases clipped from V and 7 bases from J, the junction kept 4 bases outside the gene matches. CDR3 in amino acids: CASSYVQGGQPQHF. The CDR3 DNA reads as TGTGCCAGCAGTTACGTACAGGGGGGCCAGCCCCAGCATTTT.

The rearrangement uses TRBV3-1 and TRBJ2-4; the D is unclear. CDR1 LGHDT and CDR2 YNNKEL come from the germline V gene (reference sequence). Trimming left V 5 bases short and J 5 bases short, with 4 bases between. The length of the CDR3 is 11 residues. The CDR3 spells CASSFQNIQYF. The CDR3 nucleotides read TGTGCCAGCAGCTTCCAAAACATTCAGTACTTC.

There are a few counts of this clonotype. The chain combines TRBV7-8 with TRBJ2-5, with 10 bases that match TRBD2. The V gene end was trimmed by 5 bases and the J gene end by 5 bases; junction bases not matched to a gene: 11. Germline loops: CDR1 SGHVS, CDR2 FQNEAQ. The CDR3 sequence is 16 residues long. CDR3 loop: CASSQHGLAVGETQYF. CDR3 DNA sequence: TGTGCCAGCAGCCAACACGGACTAGCGGTGGGGGAGACCCAGTACTTC.

This clonotype was seen only a few times. V and J are TRBV12-3 or TRBV12-4 and TRBJ1-2; 7 bases line up with TRBD1. The CDR3 has 13 residues. Unmatched junction bases numbered 0, after V lost 1 base and J lost 4 bases. The DNA of the CDR3 is TGTGCCAGCAGTTTAGGGGACAGCTATGGCTACACCTTC. This encodes CASSLGDSYGYTF.

This chain links TRBV12-3 or TRBV12-4 with TRBJ1-2; D not resolved. This CDR3 comprises 14 residues. The V end was cut by 5 bases, the J end by 6 bases, with 16 bases between. CDR3 nucleotides: TGTGCCAGCAGTCGACGACAATTTACTAATGGCTACACCTTC. Its translation: CASSRRQFTNGYTF.

This clonotype was counted a few times. The chain combines TRBV5-1 with TRBJ1-4; unclear D gene. Per the germline V gene, CDR1 is SGHRS and CDR2 is YFSETQ. The CDR3 is 14 residues long. Trimming left V 1 base short and J 3 bases short, with 7 bases between. CDR3 region: CASSLMRPNEKLFF. The CDR3 DNA reads as TGCGCCAGCAGCTTGATGCGACCTAATGAAAAACTGTTTTTT.